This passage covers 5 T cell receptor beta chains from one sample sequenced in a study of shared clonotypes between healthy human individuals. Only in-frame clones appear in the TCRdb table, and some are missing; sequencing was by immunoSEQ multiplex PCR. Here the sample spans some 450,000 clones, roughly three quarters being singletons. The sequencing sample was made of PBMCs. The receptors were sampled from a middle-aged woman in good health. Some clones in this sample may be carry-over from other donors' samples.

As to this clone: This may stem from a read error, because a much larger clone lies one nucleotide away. DNA for the CDR3: TGTGCCAGCAGCTTAGAGGCCAAAAACATTCAGCACTTC. Residues: CASSLEAKNIQHF. V is TRBV7-9 and J is TRBJ2-4; D remains ambiguous. CDR3 size: 13 residues. Germline assignment: CDR1 SEHNR and CDR2 FQNEAQ (reference sequence).

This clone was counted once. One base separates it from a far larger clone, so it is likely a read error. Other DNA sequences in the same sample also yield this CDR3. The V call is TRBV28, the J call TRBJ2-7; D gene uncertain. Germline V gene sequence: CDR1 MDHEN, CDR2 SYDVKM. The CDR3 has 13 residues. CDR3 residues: CASSFSEHYEQYF. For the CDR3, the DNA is TGTGCTAGCAGTTTTTCGGAACACTACGAGCAGTACTTC.

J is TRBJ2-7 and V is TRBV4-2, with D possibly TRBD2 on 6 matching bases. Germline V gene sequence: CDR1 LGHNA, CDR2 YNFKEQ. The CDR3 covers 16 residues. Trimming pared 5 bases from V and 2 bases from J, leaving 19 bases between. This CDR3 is CASSKYGGERAYEQYF. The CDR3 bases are TGTGCCAGCAGCAAATACGGCGGGGAACGAGCCTACGAGCAGTACTTC.

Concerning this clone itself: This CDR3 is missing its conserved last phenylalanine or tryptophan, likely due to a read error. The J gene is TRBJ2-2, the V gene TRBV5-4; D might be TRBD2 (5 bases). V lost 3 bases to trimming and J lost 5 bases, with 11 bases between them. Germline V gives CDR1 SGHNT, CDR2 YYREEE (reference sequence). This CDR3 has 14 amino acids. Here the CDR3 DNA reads TGTGCCAGCAGCTCCGGAGGTCAGACCGGGGAGCTGTTTCTT. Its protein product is CASSSGGQTGELFL.

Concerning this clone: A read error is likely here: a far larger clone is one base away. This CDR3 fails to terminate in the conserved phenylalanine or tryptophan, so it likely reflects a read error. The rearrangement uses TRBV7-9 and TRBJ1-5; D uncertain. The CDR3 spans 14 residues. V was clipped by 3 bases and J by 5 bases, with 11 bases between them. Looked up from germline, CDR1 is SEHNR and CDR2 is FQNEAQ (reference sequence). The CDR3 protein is CASSFDGYYQPQHL. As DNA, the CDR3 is TGTGCCAGCAGCTTTGACGGCTATTATCAGCCCCAGCATTTG.